This T cell receptor beta chain was identified in a study of shared clonotypes between healthy human individuals. Study-level background: There were three CD4 naive, three CD4 memory, two CD8 naive and one CD8 memory plates per donor.

The germline CDR1 and CDR2 sequences are MGHRA and YSYEKL. The CDR3 length is 13 residues. With 3 bases removed from V and 4 bases from J, the gap between germline ends came to 8 bases. Original analysis: For the immunoSEQ data, sequences were junction-only without quality scores, so filtering differed. Sequencing was performed with immunoSEQ multiplex PCR; in TCRdb, only in-frame clones are kept and a portion is missing. V and J calls plus clone size are reproduced from that table; the DNA served to infer D and trimming. The data contain approximately 2.5 million clones, over 85% of them singletons.

The receptor comes from a man between 18 and 35 years old in good health. The source material was naive CD4+ T cells sorted from blood. The subset was: CD45RA+ positively selected. The rearrangement links TRBV4-1 to TRBJ2-3; possibly TRBD1 for D (5 bases). The CDR3 nucleotides read TGCGCCAGCAGCCAGTTACAGGCAGATACGCAGTATTTT. It translates to CASSQLQADTQYF.